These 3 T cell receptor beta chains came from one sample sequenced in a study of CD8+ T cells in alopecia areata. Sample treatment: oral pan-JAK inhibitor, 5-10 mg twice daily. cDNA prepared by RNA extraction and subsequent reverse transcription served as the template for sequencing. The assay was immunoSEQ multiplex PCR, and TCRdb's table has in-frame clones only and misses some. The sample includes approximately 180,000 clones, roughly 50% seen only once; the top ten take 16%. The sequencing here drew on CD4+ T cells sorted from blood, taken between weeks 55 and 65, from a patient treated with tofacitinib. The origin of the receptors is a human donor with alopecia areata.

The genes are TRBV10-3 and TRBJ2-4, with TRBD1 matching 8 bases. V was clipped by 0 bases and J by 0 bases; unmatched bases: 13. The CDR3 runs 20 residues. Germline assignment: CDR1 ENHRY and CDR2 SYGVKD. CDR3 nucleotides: TGTGCCATCAGTGAGTCGGACGGGACAGGAGTACCCCTAGCCAAAAACATTCAGTACTTC. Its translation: CAISESDGTGVPLAKNIQYF.

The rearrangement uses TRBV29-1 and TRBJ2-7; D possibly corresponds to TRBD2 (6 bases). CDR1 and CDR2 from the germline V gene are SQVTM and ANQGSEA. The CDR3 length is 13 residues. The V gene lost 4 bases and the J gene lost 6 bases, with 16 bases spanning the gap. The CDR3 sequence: CSVVLGGVREQYF. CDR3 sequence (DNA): TGCAGCGTTGTGTTGGGCGGGGTTCGCGAGCAGTACTTC.

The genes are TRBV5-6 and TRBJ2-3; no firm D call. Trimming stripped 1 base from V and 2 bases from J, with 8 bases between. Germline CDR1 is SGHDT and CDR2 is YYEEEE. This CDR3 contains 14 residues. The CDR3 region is CASSLFSNTDTQYF. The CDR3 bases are TGTGCCAGCAGCTTGTTCAGCAACACAGATACGCAGTATTTT.